This is a list of T cell receptor beta chains from one sample in a study of post-analysis software for immune sequencing data. TCRdb analysed the PCR reads with MiXCR anew, one entry per CDR3 protein. The sample yields some 800,000 distinct CDR3 sequences, about 45% seen once. Specimen: blood. Receptor source: a girl aged 5-17 years with multiple sclerosis. The CDR3 runs from the conserved cysteine through the conserved F or W. Clone size is shown for a subset of rows, as once, few, many or a class of expanded clone.

TRBJ2-3 | NA | TRBV7-9 | CASSPPMDRVGTDTQYF
TRBJ2-7 | NA | TRBV6-1 | CASSEGRQEQYF
TRBJ2-1 | few | TRBV12-3/TRBV12-4 | CASSLRAPQFF
NA | once | TRBV7-8 | CASSPWTGTPYEQYF
TRBJ2-1 | few | TRBV7-9 | CASSWTSGRLAYNEQFF
TRBJ2-1 | NA | TRBV28 | CASSFIAGGRDEQFF
TRBJ2-6 | NA | TRBV10-3 | CALGADSGANVLTF
TRBJ2-7 | NA | TRBV7-3 | CASSLMAGASGEQYF
TRBJ2-1 | NA | TRBV28 | CASELTGSRWGEQFF
TRBJ1-5 | NA | TRBV7-8 | CASSPERTRGNQPQHF
TRBJ2-1 | NA | TRBV7-9 | CASSLQFNEQFF
TRBJ2-7 | NA | TRBV20-1 | CSARVAGFYEQYF
TRBJ2-4 | NA | TRBV6-6 | CASSYSAGRLAKNIQYF
TRBJ1-6 | NA | TRBV12-3/TRBV12-4 | CASTPGGDLPYNSPLHF